This is a list of T cell receptor beta chains from one sample in a study of T cell repertoires in aging, cancer and after chemotherapy. In TCRdb, the multiplex PCR reads were re-called with MiXCR into one record per CDR3 protein. The sample has 2,000 to 2,500 distinct CDR3 sequences; more than 30% are singletons. Specimen: blood. Receptors were obtained from a human donor with a solid tumor. Both conserved end residues are part of each CDR3. D genes are given only for firm matches. The size field is filled for only some rows; it gives once, few, many or a size class.

>TRBV7-6|TRBD2|.|TRBJ2-5
CASSQEAGVQETQYF
TGTGCCAGCAGCCAGGAAGCGGGAGTACAAGAGACCCAGTACTTC
>TRBV27|.|.|TRBJ2-5
CASSWGSGTTETQYF
TGTGCCAGCAGTTGGGGATCAGGCACCACAGAGACCCAGTACTTC
>TRBV24-1|.|large|TRBJ2-2
CATSDLRDTGELFF
TGTGCCACCAGTGATTTGCGAGACACCGGGGAGCTGTTTTTT
>TRBV7-6|.|medium-sized|TRBJ2-1
CASSLGGRMSYNEQFF
TGTGCCAGCAGCTTAGGGGGACGGATGTCCTACAATGAGCAGTTCTTC
>TRBV18|.|.|TRBJ1-1
CASSPAAGNTEAFF
TGTGCCAGCTCACCCGCGGCAGGGAACACTGAAGCTTTCTTT
>TRBV27|.|medium-sized|TRBJ1-2
CASSLSTSTANYGYTF
TGTGCCAGCAGTTTATCGACCTCCACGGCGAACTATGGCTACACCTTC
>TRBV6-1|.|few|TRBJ2-7
CASFSRGAPSYEQYF
TGTGCCAGCTTTTCGCGGGGCGCGCCCTCCTACGAGCAGTACTTC
>TRBV12-3/TRBV12-4|TRBD1|few|TRBJ2-1
CASSSGTVWKYNEQFF
TGTGCCAGCAGTTCAGGGACAGTTTGGAAGTACAATGAGCAGTTCTTC
>TRBV20-1|.|few|TRBJ2-5
CSARDRGGTQYF
TGCAGTGCTAGAGATAGGGGGGGGACCCAGTACTTC
>TRBV6-2/TRBV6-3|.|few|TRBJ2-7
CASSSLNTGFEQYF
TGTGCCAGCAGTTCCCTAAATACAGGGTTCGAGCAGTACTTC
>TRBV20-1|.|.|TRBJ2-1
CSAITTPYNEQFF
TGCAGTGCTATAACAACACCCTACAATGAGCAGTTCTTC
>TRBV20-1|.|few|TRBJ1-2
CSEAGQSYGYTF
TGCAGTGAGGCGGGACAAAGCTATGGCTACACCTTC
>TRBV6-5|.|large|TRBJ2-6
CASRPSSGANVLTF
TGTGCCAGCAGACCCTCCTCTGGGGCCAACGTCCTGACTTTC
>TRBV7-2|.|.|TRBJ2-5
CASSLRASSEETQYF
TGTGCCAGCAGCTTAAGGGCTAGCTCCGAAGAGACCCAGTACTTC
>TRBV5-1|.|.|TRBJ1-2
CASSLDHFYGYTF
TGCGCCAGCAGCTTGGATCACTTCTATGGCTACACCTTC
>TRBV5-1|.|few|TRBJ1-6
CASSNSGFDSPLHF
TGCGCCAGCAGCAACTCGGGCTTTGATTCACCCCTCCACTTT
>TRBV12-3/TRBV12-4|.|.|TRBJ2-4
CASSFLVRTIQYF
TGTGCCAGCAGTTTTTTGGTCCGGACCATTCAGTACTTC
>TRBV6-5|.|medium-sized|TRBJ2-3
CASSYVSPSTDTQYF
TGTGCCAGCAGTTACGTTTCACCTAGCACAGATACGCAGTATTTT
>TRBV20-1|.|few|TRBJ1-5
CSARALGGVNQPQHF
TGCAGTGCTAGGGCCCTCGGGGGAGTCAATCAGCCCCAGCATTTT
>TRBV13|TRBD2|.|TRBJ2-1
CASSLMLAGGKSFF
TGTGCCAGCAGCTTAATGCTAGCGGGGGGTAAATCCTTCTTC
>TRBV18|.|.|TRBJ2-7
CASSPGITSYEQYF
TGTGCCAGCTCACCGGGCATCACTTCCTACGAGCAGTACTTC
>TRBV29-1|TRBD2|large|TRBJ2-7
CSVASGGPTYEQYF
TGCAGCGTAGCTAGCGGGGGGCCGACCTACGAGCAGTACTTC
>TRBV6-1|TRBD1|medium-sized|TRBJ1-2
CASRIQGAYGYTF
TGTGCCAGCAGGATACAGGGGGCCTATGGCTACACCTTC
>TRBV20-1|.|.|TRBJ2-7
CSAWAGPIPYEQYF
TGCAGTGCATGGGCGGGCCCGATCCCTTACGAGCAGTACTTC
>TRBV6-5|TRBD1|few|TRBJ2-7
CASSALDRGSREQYF
TGTGCCAGCAGCGCCCTTGACAGGGGATCTCGCGAGCAGTACTTC
>TRBV20-1|.|.|TRBJ1-5
CSAPGAGNQPQHF
TGCAGTGCTCCTGGAGCTGGTAATCAGCCCCAGCATTTT
>TRBV30|.|medium-sized|TRBJ2-6
CAWSQVGVSGANVLTF
TGTGCCTGGAGTCAAGTTGGAGTCTCTGGGGCCAACGTCCTGACTTTC
>TRBV6-5|.|.|TRBJ1-1
CASSRRDQNTEAFF
TGTGCCAGCAGTCGCCGGGACCAGAACACTGAAGCTTTCTTT
>TRBV6-5|.|few|TRBJ1-3
CASSYRGVYSSGNTIYF
TGTGCCAGCAGTTATAGGGGGGTATACTCCTCTGGAAACACCATATATTTT
>TRBV6-5|TRBD1|few|TRBJ1-1
CASSEEQQGYTEAFF
TGTGCCAGCAGTGAAGAGCAACAGGGGTACACTGAAGCTTTCTTT
>TRBV20-1|.|.|TRBJ1-2
CSASGSTRYTF
TGCAGTGCTAGTGGATCTACCCGCTACACCTTC
>TRBV6-6|TRBD1|.|TRBJ1-2
CASSKSGQVYGYTF
TGTGCCAGCAGCAAATCGGGACAGGTTTATGGCTACACCTTC
>TRBV29-1|.|large|TRBJ2-2
CSGGAQGGELFF
TGCAGCGGGGGCGCGCAGGGCGGGGAGCTGTTTTTT
>TRBV6-6|TRBD1|few|TRBJ1-2
CASTLGDAGGVSRGYTF
TGTGCCAGCACACTTGGGGACGCAGGGGGCGTAAGTCGTGGCTACACCTTC
>TRBV6-1|TRBD1|few|TRBJ2-7
CASSLTQGDYEQYF
TGTGCCAGCAGTCTAACCCAGGGGGACTACGAGCAGTACTTC
>TRBV6-2/TRBV6-3|TRBD2|.|TRBJ2-5
CASSSPSGTRRGETQYF
TGTGCCAGCAGCTCCCCTAGCGGGACCCGGCGGGGGGAGACCCAGTACTTC
>TRBV29-1|TRBD2|large|TRBJ2-5
CSALRLARETQYF
TGCAGCGCCCTTCGACTAGCACGGGAGACCCAGTACTTC
>TRBV19|.|few|TRBJ1-5
CASSIGVYSNQPQHF
TGTGCCAGTAGTATCGGGGTTTATAGCAATCAGCCCCAGCATTTT
>TRBV5-3|.|few|TRBJ1-2
CARSVTDNNGYTF
TGTGCCAGAAGCGTTACAGATAACAATGGCTACACCTTC
>TRBV5-5|.|few|TRBJ2-7
CASSLGQTNTYEQYF
TGTGCCAGCAGCTTGGGACAGACAAATACCTACGAGCAGTACTTC
>TRBV30|.|medium-sized|TRBJ1-2
CAWSVSGGGYTF
TGTGCCTGGAGTGTATCTGGGGGTGGCTACACCTTC
>TRBV7-2|TRBD1|.|TRBJ1-2
CASSSGTVGQGDGYTF
TGTGCCAGCAGCTCAGGGACCGTGGGACAGGGGGATGGCTACACCTTC
>TRBV6-1|.|medium-sized|TRBJ1-6
CASSEQRDRGNSPLHF
TGTGCCAGCAGTGAACAAAGGGATCGGGGGAATTCACCCCTCCACTTT
>TRBV4-3|.|few|TRBJ1-4
CASSQLQGFNEKLFF
TGCGCCAGCAGCCAACTGCAGGGGTTTAATGAAAAACTGTTTTTT
>TRBV6-1|.|few|TRBJ1-3
CASNLPGSSGNTIYF
TGTGCCAGCAACCTCCCCGGGTCCTCTGGAAACACCATATATTTT
>TRBV5-4|.|.|TRBJ1-1
CASRSDVNTEAFF
TGCGCCAGCAGATCCGACGTGAACACTGAAGCTTTCTTT
>TRBV19|TRBD1|medium-sized|TRBJ1-1
CASSRDRVEAFF
TGTGCCAGTAGTAGGGACAGGGTTGAAGCTTTCTTT
>TRBV5-6|TRBD1|.|TRBJ1-1
CASSYRGSNTEAFF
TGTGCCAGCAGCTACAGGGGCAGCAACACTGAAGCTTTCTTT
>TRBV6-1|.|.|TRBJ1-1
CASSEARTLNTEAFF
TGTGCCAGCAGTGAAGCTAGGACGCTGAACACTGAAGCTTTCTTT
>TRBV5-8|TRBD2|.|TRBJ2-1
CASSLSTSGGPGYNEQFF
TGTGCCAGCAGCTTGTCTACTAGCGGGGGCCCCGGGTACAATGAGCAGTTCTTC